The sequence of this TCR beta chain was determined in a study of human T cells and chemical hapten exposure. The sample's time point: patch test 2, 6 weeks after DPC sensitization. Treatment in this sample: therapeutic diphenylcyclopropenone sensitization with weekly scalp DPC. Germline CDR1 SQVTM, CDR2 ANQGSEA. With 5 bases removed from V and 5 bases from J, the gap between germline ends came to 16 bases. The CDR3 loop spans 13 amino acids. TCRdb recomputed calls from the RACE reads with MiXCR, one row per CDR3 protein. The top ten hold around 5.6% of the sample, which has a few hundred thousand distinct CDR3 sequences, more than 5% seen once. This clonotype was seen ten or more times.

This chain links TRBV29-1 with TRBJ2-7; the D gene could be TRBD1 or TRBD2 (5 bases each). This sequence was found in a woman between 18 and 30 years old with alopecia areata. Some clones in this sample may be carry-over from other donors' samples. The sample was whole blood, taken in connection with sensitization to the hapten diphenylcyclopropenone (DPC). The CDR3: CSVWDRVGNEQYF. The CDR3 DNA reads as TGCAGCGTTTGGGACCGGGTTGGAAACGAGCAGTACTTC.